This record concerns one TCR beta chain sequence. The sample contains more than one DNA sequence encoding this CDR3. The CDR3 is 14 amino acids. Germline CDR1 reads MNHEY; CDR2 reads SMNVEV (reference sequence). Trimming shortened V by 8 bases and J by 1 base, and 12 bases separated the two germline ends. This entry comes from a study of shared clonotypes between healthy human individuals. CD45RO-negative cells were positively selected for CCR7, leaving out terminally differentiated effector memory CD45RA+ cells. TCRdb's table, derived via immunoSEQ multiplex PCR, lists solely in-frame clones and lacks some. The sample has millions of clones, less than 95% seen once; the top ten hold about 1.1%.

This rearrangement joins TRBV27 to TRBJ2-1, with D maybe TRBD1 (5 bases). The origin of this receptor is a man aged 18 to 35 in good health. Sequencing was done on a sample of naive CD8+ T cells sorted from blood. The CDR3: CASSQGGSYNEQFF. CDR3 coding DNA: TGTGCCAGCTCGCAGGGTGGTTCCTACAATGAGCAGTTCTTC.